This T cell receptor beta chain was observed in a study of blood T cell repertoires in COVID-19. Study overall: Sites in the United States, Italy and Spain provided acute and convalescent COVID-19 samples. In each case, the material was cDNA or gDNA derived from T cells, B-cell-depleted T cells, or PBMCs.

Authors' methods: The authors estimated nucleated cell counts from reference gene primer amplification. Clones were read by immunoSEQ multiplex PCR, and TCRdb kept only the in-frame ones, dropping some. The V and J calls and clone size are taken from that table; D and trimming were inferred from the DNA. The data show some 200,000 clones, with 84% seen just once and less than 20% held by the top ten. This CDR3 region has 17 residues. Germline CDR1 SGHNT, CDR2 YENEEA. Germline trimming cut 3 bases from V and 0 bases from J; bases unmatched to any gene: 9. The chain links TRBV11-3 to TRBJ2-3, with 7 bases lining up with TRBD2. The source of this sequence is an elderly woman with active or convalescent COVID-19. Sequenced sample: peripheral blood. CDR3 sequence reads: CASSLGRGLTSTDTQYF. Here the CDR3 DNA reads TGTGCCAGCAGCTTGGGGCGGGGGTTAACTAGCACAGATACGCAGTATTTT.